This T cell receptor beta chain was recorded in a study of T cell repertoires in cytomegalovirus infection (dated 2019 in TCRdb). In the study overall: Donor HLA type was relevant to the analysis, as public TCR beta signatures indicated carriage of CMV infection together with the matching HLA type. The paper as a whole reports these results and caveats: Carriers of CMV infection plus the relevant HLA type were discriminated by the cumulative frequency of public TCR beta family members in the study cohort and in an independent roughly 400-donor cohort. The ex vivo response was dominated by HLA-C-restricted CMV-specific TCR beta clonotypes, which also provided the single most frequent clonotype in two of eight donors.

Sequencer: Illumina HiSeq 1500. TCRdb reprocessing: public reads trimmed at Q25 with fastp, clones called with MiXCR, in-frame beta chains kept. Each entry is one CDR3 protein sequence, shown with its most common DNA and genes. For this sample the table gives almost 550,000 distinct CDR3 sequences, of which 16% were detected only once. Of the sample, under 30% is held by the ten largest clones. From the cysteine up to the phenylalanine, the CDR3 has a length of 16 residues. CDR3 DNA is the only sequence kept; it has 48 bases, read in frame from the first base. V is trimmed back by 4 bases and J by 4 bases, and the junction contains 9 bases that no gene match accounts for. Looking up the germline V gene (reference sequence) yields CDR1 MNHEY and CDR2 SMNVEV. This clonotype came up many times. What this receptor recognizes is not known. Per-base quality was not reported, and no clone a single base away is much larger than it.

The sequence derives from a human donor in good health (CMV status not recorded). Some clones in this sample may be carry-over from other donors' samples. Input material: CD8+ T cells from PBMCs. The chain was built from TRBV27 and TRBJ2-1; 8 nucleotides in the junction match TRBD2. The sequence in DNA is TGTGCCAGCAGTTCACCGGCGAGCGGGAGTTACAATGAGCAGTTCTTC. It encodes CASSSPASGSYNEQFF.